The present TCR beta chain was sequenced within a study of blood T cell repertoires in COVID-19. Looking at the study overall: The samples span acute and convalescent COVID-19 from the United States, Italy and Spain. PBMCs, B-cell-depleted T cells, or T cells provided the cDNA or gDNA that made up the material.

This clone was observed a single time. The V and J ends lost 7 bases and 1 base respectively, with 15 bases between them. There are 14 residues in the CDR3. CDR1 is SQVTM and CDR2 is ANQGSEA in the germline V gene. The authors' processing: Amplification of reference gene primers provided the estimated nucleated cell counts. The protocol was immunoSEQ multiplex PCR, while the TCRdb copy is restricted to in-frame clones and leaves out a portion. That table supplies the V and J calls and clone size; D and trimming were determined from the DNA. The sample has roughly 32,000 clones; 90% are singletons. The sequence came from a man aged 65 to 79 with active or convalescent COVID-19. Sequencing used peripheral blood. The chain carries TRBV29-1 and TRBJ2-3; unclear D gene. CDR3 nucleotides: TGCAGCGCCTCCCAAAGCCTTGGCACAGATACGCAGTATTTT. Encoded protein: CSASQSLGTDTQYF.